The present TCR beta chain was sequenced within a study of T cells in Graves' hyperthyroidism and ophthalmopathy. Amplification of TCR beta CDR3 regions used RNA as the template. During a first-round RT-PCR of the TCR CDR3, the HTBI primer set was used. A single record per CDR3 protein comes from TCRdb applying MiXCR to the multiplex PCR reads. The data contain 600,000 to 750,000 distinct CDR3 sequences, 15% to 20% of them singletons. This clonotype was found many times. The CDR3 loop spans 15 amino acids. Per germline, CDR1 SEHNR and CDR2 FQNEAQ (reference sequence). Trimming left V 5 bases short and J 0 bases short, with 11 bases between. The study defined stable Graves' hyperthyroidism as no ophthalmopathy progression within 18 months. Hyperthyroidism was newly diagnosed in patients aged 18 to 65 (duration under 2 months). Exclusion criteria comprised uncontrolled infection, other autoimmune disease, pregnancy or lactation. PBMCs stemmed from less than 13 ml fresh peripheral blood.

The source of this sequence is a man between 45 and 60 years old with Graves' hyperthyroidism. The rearrangement joins TRBV7-9 to TRBJ1-5; possible D gene TRBD1, 5 bases. The specimen was blood. This CDR3 is CASSRGGDSNQPQHF. The CDR3 DNA reads as TGTGCCAGCAGCCGGGGGGGGGATAGCAATCAGCCCCAGCATTTT.